The 24 T cell receptor beta chains listed next were all sequenced from one sample in a study of blood T cell repertoires in COVID-19. Sequencing used immunoSEQ multiplex PCR; TCRdb keeps in-frame clones, though not all of them. The sample consists of tens of thousands of clones, around nine tenths of them appearing once. The sample consisted of peripheral blood. The origin of the receptors is a woman in her 70s with active COVID-19.

This sequence joins TRBV3-1 (or the pseudogene TRBV3-2) and TRBJ2-1; TRBD2 aligns across 7 bases. With V trimmed by 0 bases and J by 9 bases, 17 bases remained unmatched. Germline CDR1 is LGHDT and CDR2 is YNNKEL (reference sequence). The CDR3 runs 18 residues. CDR3 DNA: TGTGCCAGCAGCCAAGAGGACTACGGGGAGGGGTTAGGCCGTGAGCAGTTCTTC. It codes for CASSQEDYGEGLGREQFF.

This clone was seen a single time. The chain uses TRBV4-3 and TRBJ2-2; 15 bases map to TRBD2. Germline CDR1 LGHNA, CDR2 YSLEER. Trimming at V came to 0 bases and at J to 8 bases, leaving 4 bases not matched to a gene. CDR3 length equals 17 residues. CDR3 in DNA: TGCGCCAGCAGCCAAGAGTGGACTAGCGGGGGGGTAGGGGAGCTGTTTTTT. Protein: CASSQEWTSGGVGELFF.

This chain joins TRBV6-5 and TRBJ2-5; 9 bases are shared with TRBD2. This CDR3 has 16 amino acids. Germline CDR1 reads MNHEY; CDR2 reads SVGAGI. The trim removed 2 bases at V and 3 bases at J, leaving 7 bases unmatched. CDR3 loop: CASSYDAGGLEETQYF. The CDR3 coding sequence is TGTGCCAGCAGTTACGATGCGGGGGGGCTGGAAGAGACCCAGTACTTC.

This chain connects TRBV6-6 to TRBJ2-7, with D possibly matching TRBD2 (5 bases). Trimming took off 7 bases at V and 6 bases at J, with 22 bases between the two ends. The CDR3 totals 15 residues. CDR1 MNHNY and CDR2 SVGAGI come from the germline V gene (reference sequence). The CDR3 reads CASNEMSGSAGEQYF. The CDR3, as DNA: TGTGCCAGCAACGAAATGTCGGGATCAGCAGGCGAGCAGTACTTC.

V usage is TRBV7-2 and J usage is TRBJ2-7; 9 nucleotides line up with TRBD1. CDR1 is SGHTA, CDR2 FQGNSA, per germline. This CDR3 comprises 15 residues. V shed 0 bases, J shed 0 bases, and the junction held 0 bases outside the gene matches. CDR3 DNA sequence: TGTGCCAGCAGCTTAGCGGGACAGGGCTCCTACGAGCAGTACTTC. It codes for CASSLAGQGSYEQYF.

This clone was detected only a few times. This chain connects TRBV2 to TRBJ1-2; TRBD1 aligns across 7 bases. The CDR3 length is 13 residues. Germline CDR1 and CDR2: SNHLY and FYNNEI. V was clipped by 6 bases and J by 6 bases; unmatched bases: 7. Here the CDR3 reads CASSATGDNGYTF. Written as DNA, the CDR3 is TGTGCCAGCAGCGCCACAGGGGATAATGGCTACACCTTC.

The rearrangement uses TRBV2 and TRBJ1-2; D gene unclear. This CDR3 has 13 amino acids. Per germline, CDR1 SNHLY and CDR2 FYNNEI. The V gene lost 1 base and the J gene lost 8 bases, with 11 bases spanning the gap. The CDR3, as DNA: TGTGCCAGCAGTGAAGTCGGAGGGCGAGGCTACACCTTC. Translated: CASSEVGGRGYTF. Drawing the rest from reference TRBV2 and TRBJ1-2, the complete variable domain is EPEVTQTPSHQVTQMGQEVILRCVPISNHLYFYWYRQILGQKVEFLVSFYNNEISEKSEIFDDQFSVERPDGSNFTLKIRSTKLEDSAMYFCASSEVGGRGYTFGSGTRLTVV.

V and J are TRBV11-2 and TRBJ1-1; no firm D call. CDR3 length: 12 amino acids. Germline V gene sequence: CDR1 SGHAT, CDR2 FQNNGV. V lost 4 bases and J lost 0, with 3 bases in between. The CDR3, as DNA: TGTGCCAGCAGCTCCATGAACACTGAAGCTTTCTTT. Translation gives CASSSMNTEAFF.

Only one count was recorded for this clone. This chain uses TRBV9 with TRBJ1-2; D is ambiguous. CDR1 SGDLS and CDR2 YYNGEE come from the germline V gene. The CDR3 has 14 residues. V lost 0 bases and J lost 8, with 14 bases in between. CDR3 sequence reads: CASSVAAGGTGYTF. CDR3 coding DNA: TGTGCCAGCAGCGTAGCTGCGGGTGGTACCGGCTACACCTTC.

This chain uses TRBV11-3 with TRBJ2-3; 12 nucleotides line up with TRBD2. The V gene end was trimmed by 4 bases and the J gene end by 6 bases; junction bases not matched to a gene: 5. The CDR3 covers 15 residues. Germline values: CDR1 SGHNT, CDR2 YENEEA. The CDR3 loop reads CASSSSGGAVDTQYF. CDR3 in DNA: TGTGCCAGCAGCTCTAGCGGGGGGGCCGTGGATACGCAGTATTTT. Full variable domain (outside the CDR3, taken from reference TRBV11-3 and TRBJ2-3): EAGVVQSPRYKIIEKKQPVAFWCNPISGHNTLYWYLQNLGQGPELLIRYENEEAVDDSQLPKDRFSAERLKGVDSTLKIQPAELGDSAVYLCASSSSGGAVDTQYFGPGTRLTVL.

In DNA, the CDR3 is TGTGCCAGCAGCTCCGGGGGTGGGGATACGCAGTATTTT. Its protein product is CASSSGGGDTQYF. The V gene is TRBV7-2, the J gene TRBJ2-3, with D possibly matching TRBD2 (6 bases). Deletions cut 4 bases from V and 6 bases from J, with 11 bases between. Germline loops: CDR1 SGHTA, CDR2 FQGNSA. The CDR3 has 13 residues.

This chain connects TRBV7-8 to TRBJ2-5; 13 bases fit TRBD2. The CDR3 is 17 amino acids. The V and J ends lost 5 bases and 2 bases, in that order; junction bases with no gene match: 8. Germline-derived CDR1 and CDR2 are SGHVS and FQNEAQ. The CDR3 bases are TGTGCCAGCAGCCGATCCGGGACTAGCGGGGCACAAGAGACCCAGTACTTC. Its protein is CASSRSGTSGAQETQYF.

V and J are TRBV4-1 and TRBJ2-6, with 7 bases lining up with TRBD1. J lost 4 bases, V lost 3 bases, and 3 bases had no gene match. Germline CDR1 reads MGHRA; CDR2 reads YSYEKL. This CDR3 comprises 15 residues. The CDR3 bases are TGCGCCAGCAGCCAGACAGGGACCGGGGCCAACGTCCTGACTTTC. It specifies CASSQTGTGANVLTF.

CDR3: CASNTGGGSNQPQHF. CDR3 sequence (DNA): TGTGCCAGTAACACCGGGGGAGGTAGCAATCAGCCCCAGCATTTT. The rearrangement uses TRBV19 and TRBJ1-5; a possible D gene is TRBD1 (5 bases). This CDR3 has 15 amino acids. Germline lookup yields CDR1 LNHDA and CDR2 SQIVND (reference sequence). Trimming shortened V by 7 bases and J by 0 bases, and 13 bases separated the two germline ends.

The rearrangement joins TRBV6-6 to TRBJ2-1, with 8 bases lining up with TRBD2. The V gene's germline CDR1 is MNHNY and CDR2 SVGAGI (reference sequence). The CDR3 spans 15 residues. Trimming removed 8 bases from V and 1 base from J; junction bases left unmatched: 7. CDR3 DNA: TGTGCCAGCTTTCGAACTAGCGGTTCCTACAATGAGCAGTTCTTC. Protein product: CASFRTSGSYNEQFF.

The chain combines TRBV4-2 with TRBJ1-2, with D possibly being TRBD1 (5 bases). The V gene lost 1 base and the J gene lost 8 bases, with 11 bases spanning the gap. The CDR3 is 13 amino acids. Germline V gene lookup returns CDR1 LGHNA and CDR2 YNFKEQ. This chain's CDR3 is CASSQGQGPGYTF. The CDR3 nucleotides are TGTGCCAGCAGCCAAGGGCAGGGCCCCGGCTACACCTTC.

CDR3 amino acids: CASSRTTQETQYF. CDR3 bases: TGTGCCAGCAGCCGGACTACCCAAGAGACCCAGTACTTC. The chain uses TRBV7-9 and TRBJ2-5, with D tentatively TRBD2 (6 bases). CDR1 is SEHNR and CDR2 is FQNEAQ in the germline V gene (reference sequence). The CDR3 runs 13 residues. Trimming left V 5 bases short and J 1 base short, with 8 bases between. Based on the CDR3 plus reference TRBV7-9 and TRBJ2-5, the full variable domain is DTGVSQNPRHKITKRGQNVTFRCDPISEHNRLYWYRQTLGQGPEFLTYFQNEAQLEKSRLLSDRFSAERPKGSFSTLEIQRTEQGDSAMYLCASSRTTQETQYFGPGTRLLVL.

The J gene is TRBJ1-1, the V gene TRBV28; 7 bases are a match to TRBD1. Per germline, CDR1 MDHEN and CDR2 SYDVKM. This CDR3 has 16 residues. J lost 0 bases, V lost 3 bases, and 7 bases had no gene match. The CDR3 loop reads CASSFGTVLMNTEAFF. In DNA form, the CDR3 reads TGTGCCAGCAGTTTCGGGACAGTACTTATGAACACTGAAGCTTTCTTT.

The V gene is TRBV19, the J gene TRBJ2-3; D perhaps matches TRBD1 (5 bases). The V end lost 6 bases, the J end lost 1 base, and 11 bases lay between the germline ends. CDR1 is LNHDA, CDR2 SQIVND, per germline (reference sequence). The CDR3 spans 14 residues. The CDR3 protein is CASSLVGGTDTQYF. CDR3 nucleotide sequence: TGTGCCAGTAGCCTAGTAGGGGGCACAGATACGCAGTATTTT.

This chain's CDR3 is CASSYGITGRLAGNEQFF. CDR3 DNA sequence: TGTGCCAGCAGTTACGGTATAACAGGGCGACTAGCGGGCAATGAGCAGTTCTTC. The chain links TRBV6-2 or TRBV6-3 to TRBJ2-1; 10 positions agree with TRBD2. The length of the CDR3 is 18 residues. The germline V gene has CDR1 MNHEY and CDR2 SVGEGT. V trimming: 2 bases; J trimming: 6 bases; junction bases outside the gene matches: 13.

V usage is TRBV9 and J usage is TRBJ2-2, with D tentatively TRBD2 (7 bases). Trimming pared 1 base from V and 7 bases from J, leaving 20 bases between. The CDR3 runs to 17 residues. CDR1 is SGDLS, CDR2 YYNGEE, per germline. The CDR3 spells CASSVFGGPEYNGELFF. In DNA, the CDR3 is TGTGCCAGCAGCGTATTCGGGGGGCCCGAGTACAACGGGGAGCTGTTTTTT.

The V and J genes are TRBV11-3 and TRBJ2-3, with D possibly TRBD2 on 6 matching bases. CDR3 size: 14 residues. Trimming removed 4 bases at V and 5 bases at J, with 13 bases between. From germline, CDR1 is SGHNT and CDR2 YENEEA. CDR3: CASSWAPGEDTQYF. CDR3 DNA: TGTGCCAGCAGCTGGGCCCCGGGGGAAGATACGCAGTATTTT.

The count of this clone is one. The rearrangement joins TRBV11-2 to TRBJ2-3, with no clear D. Germline lookup yields CDR1 SGHAT and CDR2 FQNNGV. Trimming removed 1 base from V and 2 bases from J, with 7 bases in between. This CDR3 comprises 14 residues. CDR3 sequence reads: CASSLGSHTDTQYF. The CDR3 DNA reads as TGTGCCAGCAGCTTAGGTTCACACACAGATACGCAGTATTTT.

This CDR3 is CASRQTPDNEKLFF. CDR3 sequence (DNA): TGCGCCAGCAGACAGACACCAGATAATGAAAAACTGTTTTTT. The rearrangement links TRBV5-1 to TRBJ1-4; unclear D gene. Germline CDR1 SGHRS, CDR2 YFSETQ. The ends were cut back, 5 bases at V and 4 bases at J, with 12 bases in the middle. There are 14 residues in the CDR3.